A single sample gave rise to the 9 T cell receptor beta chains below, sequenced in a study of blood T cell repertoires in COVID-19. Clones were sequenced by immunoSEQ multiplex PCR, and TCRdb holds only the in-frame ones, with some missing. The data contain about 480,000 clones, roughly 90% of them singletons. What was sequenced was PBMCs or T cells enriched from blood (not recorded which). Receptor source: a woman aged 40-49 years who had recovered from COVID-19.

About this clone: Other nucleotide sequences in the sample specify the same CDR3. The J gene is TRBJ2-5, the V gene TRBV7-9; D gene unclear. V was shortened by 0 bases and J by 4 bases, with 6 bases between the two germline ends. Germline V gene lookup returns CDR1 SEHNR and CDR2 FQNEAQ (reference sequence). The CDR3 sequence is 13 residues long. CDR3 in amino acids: CASSLAGGETQYF. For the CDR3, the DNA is TGTGCCAGCAGCTTAGCCGGCGGAGAGACCCAGTACTTC.

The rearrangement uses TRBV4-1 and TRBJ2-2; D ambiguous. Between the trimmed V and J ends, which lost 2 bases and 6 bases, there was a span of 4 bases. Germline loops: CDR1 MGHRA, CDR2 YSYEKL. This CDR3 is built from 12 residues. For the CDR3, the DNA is TGCGCCAGCAGCCAAACATCCGGGGAGCTGTTTTTT. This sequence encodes CASSQTSGELFF.

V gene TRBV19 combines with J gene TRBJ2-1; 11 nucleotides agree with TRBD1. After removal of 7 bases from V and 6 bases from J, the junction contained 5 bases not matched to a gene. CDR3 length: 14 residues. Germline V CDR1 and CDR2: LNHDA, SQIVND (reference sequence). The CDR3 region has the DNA TGTGCCAGTACCGGGACAGGGGGAAGCAATGAGCAGTTCTTC. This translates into CASTGTGGSNEQFF.

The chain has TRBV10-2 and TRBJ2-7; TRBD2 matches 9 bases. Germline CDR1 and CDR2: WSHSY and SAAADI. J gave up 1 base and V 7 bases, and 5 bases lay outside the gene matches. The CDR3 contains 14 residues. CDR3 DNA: TGCGCCAGCAAGGGGACTAGCTCTTCCTACGAGCAGTACTTC. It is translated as CASKGTSSSYEQYF.

The CDR3 bases are TGTGCCAGCAGTTTATCAAGGACAGGGTCGACGCAGTATTTT. This gives the protein CASSLSRTGSTQYF. This rearrangement joins TRBV27 to TRBJ2-3; 8 positions match TRBD1. This CDR3 spans 14 amino acids. Germline CDR1 reads MNHEY; CDR2 reads SMNVEV (reference sequence). V shed 0 bases, J shed 9 bases, and the junction held 5 bases outside the gene matches.

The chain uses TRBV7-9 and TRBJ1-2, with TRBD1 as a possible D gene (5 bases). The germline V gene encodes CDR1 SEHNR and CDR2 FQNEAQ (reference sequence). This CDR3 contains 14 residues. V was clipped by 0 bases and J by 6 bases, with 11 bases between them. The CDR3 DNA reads TGTGCCAGCAGCTTAGCTGGGGCGGAACATGGCTACACCTTC. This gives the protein CASSLAGAEHGYTF.

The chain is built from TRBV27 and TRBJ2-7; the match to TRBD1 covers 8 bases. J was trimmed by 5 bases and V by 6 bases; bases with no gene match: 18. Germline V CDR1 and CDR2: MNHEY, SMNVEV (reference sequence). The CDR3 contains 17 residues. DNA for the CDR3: TGTGCCAGCAGCACCGACAGGGGCGGATCTTGGGGAGACGAGCAGTACTTC. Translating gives CASSTDRGGSWGDEQYF.

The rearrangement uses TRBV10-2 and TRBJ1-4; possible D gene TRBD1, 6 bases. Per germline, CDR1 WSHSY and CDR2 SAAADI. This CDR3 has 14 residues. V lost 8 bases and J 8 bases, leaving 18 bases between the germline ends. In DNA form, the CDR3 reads TGCGCCAGCTCGCTGACAGGTCGAGGGGAAAAACTGTTTTTT. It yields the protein CASSLTGRGEKLFF.

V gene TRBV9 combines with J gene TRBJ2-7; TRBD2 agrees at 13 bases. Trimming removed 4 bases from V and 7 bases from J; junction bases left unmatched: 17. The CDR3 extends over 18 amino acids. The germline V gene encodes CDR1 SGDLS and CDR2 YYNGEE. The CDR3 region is CASSPPPGLAGVVREQYF. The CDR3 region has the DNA TGTGCCAGCAGCCCCCCTCCCGGACTAGCGGGAGTAGTTAGGGAGCAGTACTTC.